This TCR beta chain was sequenced in a study of CD8+ T cells in alopecia areata. Findings and limits, study-wide: Greater clonality was observed in lesional scalp samples, especially alopecia totalis/universalis, versus normal scalp. Alphabeta T cells residing in normal skin are also sequenced in scalp samples.

This sample's treatment: oral pan-JAK inhibitor, 5-10 mg twice daily. Turning to this clone: Its antigen is still unknown.

The authors extracted RNA and reverse transcribed it into cDNA as the sequencing template. Profiling relied on immunoSEQ multiplex PCR, and the TCRdb table lists in-frame clones only, not all of them. The sample lists 130,000 or so clones, 60% to 65% occurring once. CDR1 and CDR2 from the germline V gene are MGHDK and SYGVNS. The CDR3 is 13 residues long. Unmatched junction bases numbered 6, after V lost 6 bases and J lost 5 bases. The chain has TRBV25-1 and TRBJ2-7; 8 nucleotides line up with TRBD2. The sequencing here drew on CD4+ T cells sorted from blood, taken at week 4, from a patient treated with tofacitinib. The clonotype comes from a human donor with alopecia areata. The CDR3 coding sequence is TGTGCCAGCAGCCCAGCGGGAGTCAACGAGCAGTACTTC. Translation gives CASSPAGVNEQYF.